What follows are 21 T cell receptor beta chains derived from one specimen sequenced in a study of CD8+ T cells in alopecia areata. RNA was extracted and reverse transcribed into cDNA as the sequencing template. TCRdb's table, derived via immunoSEQ multiplex PCR, lists solely in-frame clones and lacks some. The table has about 120,000 clones, roughly 50% seen once. Treatment denoted: oral pan-JAK inhibitor, 5-10 mg twice daily. The input for sequencing was CD8+ T cells sorted from blood, taken at week 24, from a patient treated with tofacitinib. The receptors here all came from a human donor with alopecia areata.

The chain links TRBV4-1 to TRBJ1-5, with D uncertain. CDR1 and CDR2 from the germline V gene are MGHRA and YSYEKL. CDR3 size: 16 residues. V lost 1 base to trimming and J lost 3 bases, with 13 bases between them. The CDR3 here is CASSQVSSLINQPQHF. CDR3 in DNA: TGCGCCAGCAGCCAAGTGTCCAGCCTAATCAATCAGCCCCAGCATTTT.

At least ten counts were recorded for this clone. The chain recombines TRBV5-8 with TRBJ2-1; tentatively, D is TRBD1 or TRBD2 (5 bases each). The CDR3 sequence is 14 residues long. The V and J ends lost 7 bases and 5 bases respectively, with 16 bases between them. In germline, CDR1 is SGHTS, CDR2 YDEGEE. In DNA, the CDR3 is TGTGCCAGCCACATACGAGGGGTGCACAATGAGCAGTTCTTC. Amino acids: CASHIRGVHNEQFF.

The rearrangement uses TRBV4-1 and TRBJ1-6; maybe TRBD1 (5 bases). This CDR3 contains 16 residues. V shed 0 bases and J shed 7 bases, with 13 bases lying between them. Germline V gene lookup returns CDR1 MGHRA and CDR2 YSYEKL. The CDR3 here is CASSQEGGNRNSPLHF. CDR3 bases: TGCGCCAGCAGCCAAGAGGGGGGGAATCGAAATTCACCCCTCCACTTT.

The chain links TRBV10-3 to TRBJ1-5; no firm D call. V lost 3 bases and J 1 base, leaving 13 bases between the germline ends. Germline CDR1 reads ENHRY; CDR2 reads SYGVKD. The CDR3 has 16 residues. In nucleotides, the CDR3 is TGTGCCATCAGTGATATTAGAGGACCGAGCAATCAGCCCCAGCATTTT. This codes for CAISDIRGPSNQPQHF.

The CDR3 reads CASTSTYTGELFF. Here the CDR3 DNA reads TGTGCCAGCACCTCTACCTACACCGGGGAGCTGTTTTTT. The chain is built from TRBV27 and TRBJ2-2; the D is unclear. CDR3 size: 13 residues. Germline CDR1 is MNHEY and CDR2 is SMNVEV (reference sequence). The V end lost 7 bases, the J end lost 3 bases, and 9 bases lay between the germline ends.

In this sample, this clone turned up a few times. This chain links TRBV23-1 with TRBJ2-2; 8 bases are shared with TRBD1. TRBV23-1 is given ORF status, its function remaining uncertain. V shed 2 bases, J shed 5 bases, and the junction held 4 bases outside the gene matches. The CDR3 has 15 residues. The chain's CDR3 is CASSQDRGGTGELFF. The CDR3 DNA is TGCGCCAGCAGTCAAGACAGGGGTGGGACCGGGGAGCTGTTTTTT.

The chain uses TRBV7-3 and TRBJ2-7; tentatively, D is TRBD2 (6 bases). From germline, CDR1 is SGHTA and CDR2 FQGTGA. The CDR3 length is 15 residues. Between the trimmed V and J ends, which lost 4 bases and 5 bases, there was a span of 18 bases. The CDR3 loop is CASSSGLGGFDEQYF. CDR3 DNA sequence: TGTGCCAGCAGCTCCGGACTGGGGGGTTTCGACGAGCAGTACTTC.

The V call is TRBV7-8, the J call TRBJ1-5, with D perhaps TRBD1 (5 bases). Germline CDR1 and CDR2: SGHVS and FQNEAQ. V was trimmed by 5 bases and J by 7 bases, leaving 15 bases between them. This CDR3 spans 14 amino acids. This chain's CDR3 is CASSATGVGQPQHF. The CDR3 DNA reads as TGTGCCAGCAGCGCCACGGGGGTAGGCCAGCCCCAGCATTTT.

The CDR3, as DNA: TGCGCCAGCAGCCACGCAGGGGGCGCGGGGGAGACCCAGTACTTC. Protein product: CASSHAGGAGETQYF. This chain joins TRBV4-3 and TRBJ2-5; 8 positions match TRBD1. CDR1 LGHNA and CDR2 YSLEER come from the germline V gene. With 3 bases clipped from V and 5 bases from J, the junction kept 8 bases outside the gene matches. The CDR3 runs to 15 residues.

This clone was picked up a small number of times. V gene TRBV6-1 combines with J gene TRBJ1-5; 9 nucleotides match TRBD1. Germline lookup yields CDR1 MNHNS and CDR2 SASEGT. The V gene end was trimmed by 0 bases and the J gene end by 4 bases; junction bases not matched to a gene: 4. This CDR3 contains 16 residues. In DNA, the CDR3 is TGTGCCAGCAGTGAAGCGGACGGACAGGGGAATCAGCCCCAGCATTTT. Its translation is CASSEADGQGNQPQHF.

V is TRBV5-8 and J is TRBJ2-1; 8 bases fit TRBD2. The CDR3 spans 17 residues. The germline V gene has CDR1 SGHTS and CDR2 YDEGEE. V was pared by 4 bases and J by 6 bases, with 15 bases of the junction left unmatched. This chain's CDR3 is CASSDFRLASGPNEQFF. The CDR3 DNA reads as TGTGCCAGCAGCGACTTCCGACTAGCGAGCGGTCCCAATGAGCAGTTCTTC.

The genes are TRBV5-6 and TRBJ1-2; D gene uncertain. The germline gives CDR1 SGHDT, CDR2 YYEEEE. The V end lost 2 bases, the J end lost 4 bases, and 9 bases lay between the germline ends. This CDR3 comprises 13 residues. CDR3 residues: CASSFDQAYGYTF. The CDR3 nucleotides are TGTGCCAGCAGCTTTGACCAGGCCTATGGCTACACCTTC.

This rearrangement joins TRBV27 to TRBJ1-4; no definite D call. Per germline, CDR1 MNHEY and CDR2 SMNVEV (reference sequence). V gave up 5 bases and J gave up 8 bases, with 21 bases separating them. There are 16 residues in the CDR3. CDR3 region: CASSPTAGIAVEKLFF. The CDR3 DNA reads TGTGCCAGCAGTCCCACCGCGGGGATTGCCGTGGAAAAACTGTTTTTT.

The V call is TRBV9, the J call TRBJ2-7; D may match TRBD1 or TRBD2 (6 bases each). V dropped 5 bases and J dropped 3 bases, with 15 bases sitting between them. From germline, CDR1 is SGDLS and CDR2 YYNGEE. The CDR3 runs to 14 residues. DNA of the CDR3: TGTGCCAGCAGTCCGGGGGCAGAGCTCTACGAGCAGTACTTC. Translated, it gives CASSPGAELYEQYF.

The chain employs TRBV14 and TRBJ2-3; no definite D call. The CDR3 loop spans 16 amino acids. Between the trimmed V and J ends, which lost 1 base and 5 bases, there was a span of 16 bases. Germline CDR1 is SGHDN and CDR2 is FVKESK. The CDR3 region has the DNA TGTGCCAGCAGCCAAGGAACCTGGGGTACGGGAGATACGCAGTATTTT. Translated: CASSQGTWGTGDTQYF.

V usage is TRBV6-1 and J usage is TRBJ1-1, with TRBD1 as a possible D gene (6 bases). The V and J ends lost 7 bases and 7 bases respectively, with 13 bases between them. Germline lookup yields CDR1 MNHNS and CDR2 SASEGT. This CDR3 is built from 12 residues. The CDR3 DNA is TGTGCCAGCACCGAGACAGGACATGAAGCTTTCTTT. Translating gives CASTETGHEAFF.

Concerning this clone: Different DNA sequences within this sample yield the same CDR3. This chain links TRBV7-9 with TRBJ1-5; D is ambiguous. V lost 1 base to trimming and J lost 3 bases, with 7 bases between them. Germline V gene lookup returns CDR1 SEHNR and CDR2 FQNEAQ (reference sequence). There are 14 residues in the CDR3. CDR3 coding DNA: TGTGCCAGCAGCTTAGATGGCTTCAATCAGCCCCAGCATTTT. As protein: CASSLDGFNQPQHF.

This clone was seen a few times. V is TRBV15 and J is TRBJ2-2; possible D gene TRBD2, 6 bases. In germline, CDR1 is LNHNV, CDR2 YYDKDF (reference sequence). The CDR3 consists of 17 residues. V shed 5 bases and J shed 3 bases, with 19 bases lying between them. As DNA, the CDR3 is TGTGCCACCAGCGGCGCGGGACTTAGTTCTGACACCGGGGAGCTGTTTTTT. Residues: CATSGAGLSSDTGELFF.

The J gene is TRBJ2-7, the V gene TRBV6-5; 9 bases align to TRBD1. The CDR3 has 16 residues. The J segment lost 2 bases and the V segment lost 1 base, leaving 6 bases of the junction unmatched. CDR1 and CDR2 (germline): MNHEY, SVGAGI. The CDR3 loop reads CASSYWTGEGTYEQYF. The CDR3 nucleotides read TGTGCCAGCAGTTACTGGACAGGGGAGGGAACCTACGAGCAGTACTTC.

This rearrangement joins TRBV6-5 to TRBJ1-2, with a possible D match to TRBD1 (5 bases). The CDR3 sequence is 15 residues long. Looked up from germline, CDR1 is MNHEY and CDR2 is SVGAGI. Trimming removed 7 bases from V and 4 bases from J, with 19 bases in between. This chain's CDR3 is CASNPMAGTVYGYTF. The DNA of the CDR3 is TGTGCCAGCAACCCTATGGCCGGGACTGTCTATGGCTACACCTTC.

The chain is built from TRBV29-1 and TRBJ1-2; TRBD1 matches 9 bases. The germline V gene has CDR1 SQVTM and CDR2 ANQGSEA. The CDR3 is made up of 11 amino acids. J gave up 7 bases and V 6 bases, and 3 bases lay outside the gene matches. The CDR3 loop is CSVETGGGYTF. The CDR3 bases are TGCAGCGTGGAGACAGGGGGTGGCTACACCTTC.